Following are 32 T cell receptor beta chains from one sample sequenced in a study of T cell responses to AZD1222 COVID-19 vaccine. This table comes from immunoSEQ multiplex PCR, and its TCRdb copy is limited to in-frame clones, with some not included. The sample has about 170,000 clones, about nine tenths seen once; the top ten hold over 1.5%. Material: peripheral blood, obtained on day 0 of AZD1222 vaccination. All receptors derive from an adult in good health.

This chain joins TRBV1 and TRBJ2-7; the DNA was not compared with TRBD2, the D call given in the table. TRBV1 is listed as a pseudogene. This CDR3 has 15 amino acids. CDR3 coding DNA: TGCACCAGCAGCCAAGAGACGGGAGGGAAATTTCAGCAGTACTTC. This codes for CTSSQETGGKFQQYF.

CDR3 region: CASSEYQRRAGDYEQYF. DNA of the CDR3: TGTGCCAGCAGTGAATACCAGCGTAGGGCGGGAGATTACGAGCAGTACTTC. This rearrangement joins TRBV6-1 to TRBJ2-7; 7 bases agree with TRBD2. The CDR3 runs 17 residues. Per the germline V gene, CDR1 is MNHNS and CDR2 is SASEGT. V lost 2 bases and J lost 4; bases outside the gene matches: 14.

This clone was detected only once. V is TRBV19 and J is TRBJ2-1; a weak D match, TRBD2 (6 bases). V was trimmed by 5 bases and J by 2 bases, leaving 19 bases between them. This CDR3 region has 17 residues. Germline loops: CDR1 LNHDA, CDR2 SQIVND (reference sequence). The CDR3 region has the DNA TGTGCCAGTAGTTCCCAGGGTCGGAGCGGGCCCTACAATGAGCAGTTCTTC. As protein: CASSSQGRSGPYNEQFF.

J is TRBJ1-1 and V is TRBV10-3, with 10 bases fitting TRBD1. Germline assignment: CDR1 ENHRY and CDR2 SYGVKD. The trim removed 0 bases at V and 7 bases at J, leaving 11 bases unmatched. This CDR3 has 17 residues. CDR3 protein: CAISESLGTGAYGEAFF. The CDR3 DNA reads as TGTGCCATCAGTGAGTCTTTAGGGACAGGGGCATACGGTGAAGCTTTCTTT.

The gene calls are TRBV2 and TRBJ1-2; D unresolved. Germline values: CDR1 SNHLY, CDR2 FYNNEI. This CDR3 comprises 11 residues. The V and J ends lost 7 bases and 4 bases respectively, with 7 bases between them. As DNA, the CDR3 is TGTGCCAGCACCCCCTTCTATGGCTACACCTTC. It codes for CASTPFYGYTF.

The chain couples TRBV7-9 to TRBJ2-7; no clear D gene. V lost 5 bases, J lost 3 bases, and 11 bases lay in between. Germline CDR1 is SEHNR and CDR2 is FQNEAQ (reference sequence). The CDR3 spans 13 residues. The CDR3 coding sequence is TGTGCCAGCAGCCCCGCGGATTACTACGAGCAGTACTTC. It translates to CASSPADYYEQYF.

This chain joins TRBV25-1 and TRBJ1-1; D gene unclear. The CDR3 is 18 residues long. Trimming cost V 2 bases and J 0 bases, with 19 bases left between them. CDR1 and CDR2 (germline): MGHDK, SYGVNS. CDR3 sequence: CASSEHDSAEWVNTEAFF. In nucleotides, the CDR3 is TGTGCCAGCAGTGAACACGATTCAGCTGAGTGGGTGAACACTGAAGCTTTCTTT. Combining the CDR3 with reference TRBV25-1 and TRBJ1-1 gives the whole variable domain EADIYQTPRYLVIGTGKKITLECSQTMGHDKMYWYQQDPGMELHLIHYSYGVNSTEKGDLSSESTVSRIRTEHFPLTLESARPSHTSQYLCASSEHDSAEWVNTEAFFGQGTRLTVV.

This clone was observed a single time. The chain has TRBV6-5 and TRBJ1-1, with TRBD1 as a possible D gene (5 bases). The length of the CDR3 is 14 residues. CDR1 is MNHEY and CDR2 is SVGAGI in the germline V gene. V was clipped by 5 bases and J by 1 base, with 11 bases between them. CDR3 protein: CASSRPGRNTEAFF. Written as DNA, the CDR3 is TGTGCCAGCAGTCGTCCAGGGAGGAACACTGAAGCTTTCTTT.

In this sample, this clone turned up once. This chain connects TRBV5-1 to TRBJ1-1; D not certain. CDR3 length equals 13 residues. The germline V and J ends were trimmed by 1 base and 0 bases, with 4 bases remaining between them. CDR1 and CDR2 from the germline V gene are SGHRS and YFSETQ. The CDR3 nucleotides are TGCGCCAGCAGCTTGTCAGTGAACACTGAAGCTTTCTTT. Its protein is CASSLSVNTEAFF.

The rearrangement uses TRBV19 and TRBJ2-3, with D tentatively TRBD2 (6 bases). The CDR3 is made up of 15 amino acids. Germline V lookup: CDR1 LNHDA, CDR2 SQIVND (reference sequence). The V and J ends lost 3 bases and 5 bases respectively, with 15 bases between them. CDR3 sequence: CASSMVQAGRDTQYF. The CDR3, as DNA: TGTGCCAGTAGTATGGTTCAGGCGGGGAGAGATACGCAGTATTTT.

The gene calls are TRBV19 and TRBJ2-5; unclear D gene. Trimming took off 5 bases at V and 9 bases at J, with 10 bases between the two ends. There are 11 residues in the CDR3. The germline V gene has CDR1 LNHDA and CDR2 SQIVND (reference sequence). The CDR3: CASSGHQAQYF. The CDR3 nucleotides read TGTGCCAGTAGTGGCCATCAGGCCCAGTACTTC.

J is TRBJ1-5 and V is TRBV28; D is undetermined. Germline V gene sequence: CDR1 MDHEN, CDR2 SYDVKM. This CDR3 has 14 residues. V was shortened by 1 base and J by 6 bases, with 10 bases between the two germline ends. CDR3 residues: CASSLFWEGQPQHF. CDR3 DNA: TGTGCCAGCAGTTTATTTTGGGAGGGTCAGCCCCAGCATTTT.

This clone came up once. The chain couples TRBV7-3 to TRBJ2-2, with 16 bases identical to TRBD2. CDR3 size: 22 residues. CDR1 and CDR2 from the germline V gene are SGHTA and FQGTGA. V was clipped by 1 base and J by 4 bases; unmatched bases: 15. CDR3 sequence: CASSLNAAGLAGGPRGTGELFF. CDR3 coding DNA: TGTGCCAGCAGCTTAAATGCAGCGGGACTAGCGGGAGGGCCCAGGGGCACCGGGGAGCTGTTTTTT.

This chain uses TRBV6-2 or TRBV6-3 with TRBJ1-5; D gene uncertain. CDR3 length: 14 residues. Trimming took 4 bases from V and 1 from J, leaving 8 bases between them. The V gene's germline CDR1 is MNHEY and CDR2 SVGEGT. The CDR3 reads CASSWALSNQPQHF. CDR3 DNA: TGTGCCAGCAGTTGGGCACTAAGCAATCAGCCCCAGCATTTT.

CDR3: CASSFGTDHLGYTF. In nucleotides, the CDR3 is TGTGCCAGCAGTTTCGGGACAGATCACTTGGGCTACACCTTC. This sequence joins TRBV27 and TRBJ1-2; TRBD1 matches 7 bases. CDR1 is MNHEY, CDR2 SMNVEV, per germline (reference sequence). The CDR3 sequence is 14 residues long. Trimming at V came to 3 bases and at J to 8 bases, leaving 9 bases not matched to a gene.

The J gene is TRBJ2-7, the V gene TRBV20-1, with D hard to call. Germline V lookup: CDR1 DFQATT, CDR2 SNEGSKA (reference sequence). V shed 3 bases and J shed 3 bases, with 15 bases lying between them. The CDR3 runs to 14 residues. Here the CDR3 reads CSASLWAANYEQYF. The CDR3 DNA sequence: TGCAGTGCTAGTCTCTGGGCAGCCAACTACGAGCAGTACTTC.

Comments on this clone: A much larger clone differs from this one at a single base, so this may be a read error. Other DNA sequences within the sample encode an identical CDR3. V gene TRBV27 combines with J gene TRBJ2-7; TRBD1 agrees at 7 bases. V trimming: 5 bases; J trimming: 0 bases; junction bases outside the gene matches: 1. The CDR3 is 13 residues long. Germline V gene sequence: CDR1 MNHEY, CDR2 SMNVEV (reference sequence). The CDR3 DNA reads TGTGCCAGCAGTCGGGACAGCTCCTACGAGCAGTACTTC. Protein: CASSRDSSYEQYF.

The J gene is TRBJ1-1, the V gene TRBV7-8; no clear D. Germline assignment: CDR1 SGHVS and CDR2 FQNEAQ. V was cut by 5 bases and J by 1 base, with 17 bases left in between. This CDR3 region has 16 residues. CDR3 DNA sequence: TGTGCCAGCAGCCCCACCTCGGCCGGCTCGAACACTGAAGCTTTCTTT. This encodes CASSPTSAGSNTEAFF.

The rearrangement joins TRBV10-3 to TRBJ2-1; 9 bases match TRBD2. V was clipped by 2 bases and J by 9 bases; unmatched bases: 5. Per the germline V gene, CDR1 is ENHRY and CDR2 is SYGVKD. The CDR3 extends over 14 amino acids. The CDR3 bases are TGTGCCATCAGTGAGCCCGGGACTAGCAGTGAGCAGTTCTTC. Protein sequence: CAISEPGTSSEQFF.

The V and J genes are TRBV2 and TRBJ1-6, with 7 bases fitting TRBD1. J was trimmed by 10 bases and V by 5 bases; bases with no gene match: 11. This CDR3 is built from 15 residues. CDR1 is SNHLY and CDR2 is FYNNEI in the germline V gene. The CDR3, as DNA: TGTGCCAGCAGTACGCAGGGGGAAGTTAGGTCACCCCTCCACTTT. This encodes CASSTQGEVRSPLHF.

The chain links TRBV18 to TRBJ2-7; 7 bases agree with TRBD1. The V and J ends lost 4 bases and 3 bases, in that order; junction bases with no gene match: 3. The V gene's germline CDR1 is KGHSH and CDR2 LQKENI. This CDR3 has 13 amino acids. The CDR3 is CASSLRDSYEQYF. The CDR3 DNA follows: TGTGCCAGCTCACTCCGGGACAGCTACGAGCAGTACTTC.

V and J are TRBV25-1 and TRBJ1-1, with a tentative D call TRBD1 (5 bases). Germline V CDR1 and CDR2: MGHDK, SYGVNS. The V gene lost 2 bases and the J gene lost 1 base, with 11 bases spanning the gap. This CDR3 spans 15 amino acids. CDR3 in DNA: TGTGCCAGCAGTGAAAGAGGGGTCCCGAACACTGAAGCTTTCTTT. Protein: CASSERGVPNTEAFF.

J is TRBJ1-2 and V is TRBV5-1; 8 bases align to TRBD1. J was trimmed by 7 bases and V by 3 bases; bases with no gene match: 11. The CDR3 consists of 15 residues. Germline CDR1 is SGHRS and CDR2 is YFSETQ. The CDR3 loop is CASSYDRGGSTGYTF. In DNA form, the CDR3 reads TGCGCCAGCAGCTATGACAGGGGAGGCTCGACTGGCTACACCTTC.

The V and J genes are TRBV7-3 and TRBJ1-5; D is unresolved. The CDR3 loop spans 10 amino acids. Deletions cut 8 bases from V and 6 bases from J, with 5 bases between. Germline CDR1 and CDR2: SGHTA and FQGTGA. The CDR3 reads CASASQPQHF. The CDR3 DNA sequence: TGTGCCAGCGCCAGTCAGCCCCAGCATTTT.

The V gene is TRBV5-1, the J gene TRBJ1-6; possible D gene TRBD1, 5 bases. Germline lookup yields CDR1 SGHRS and CDR2 YFSETQ. CDR3 length equals 15 residues. V was cut by 2 bases and J by 8 bases, with 14 bases left in between. The CDR3 loop reads CASSLAGHTYSPLHF. The CDR3 DNA follows: TGCGCCAGCAGCTTAGCCGGACACACTTATTCACCCCTCCACTTT.

The chain links TRBV18 to TRBJ2-7; the D gene could be TRBD1 or TRBD2 (7 bases each). CDR3 size: 15 residues. Trimming pared 3 bases from V and 3 bases from J, leaving 15 bases between. From germline, CDR1 is KGHSH and CDR2 LQKENI. The CDR3 DNA follows: TGTGCCAGCTCACCGGGGAGGGGGCTCAGCTACGAGCAGTACTTC. Protein product: CASSPGRGLSYEQYF.

The genes are TRBV15 and TRBJ1-2; 12 nucleotides agree with TRBD1. In germline, CDR1 is LNHNV, CDR2 YYDKDF (reference sequence). The CDR3 covers 16 residues. With V trimmed by 5 bases and J by 5 bases, 9 bases remained unmatched. CDR3 region: CATSAPGTGGWYGYTF. In DNA, the CDR3 is TGTGCCACCAGCGCTCCCGGGACAGGGGGCTGGTATGGCTACACCTTC.

CDR3 protein: CASSMMTNEQFF. CDR3 coding DNA: TGTGCCAGTAGTATGATGACGAATGAGCAGTTCTTC. This chain uses TRBV19 with TRBJ2-1; D unclear. CDR1 is LNHDA and CDR2 is SQIVND in the germline V gene (reference sequence). The CDR3 has 12 residues. V gave up 3 bases and J gave up 7 bases, with 7 bases separating them. Filled out from reference TRBV19 and TRBJ2-1, the complete variable domain reads DGGITQSPKYLFRKEGQNVTLSCEQNLNHDAMYWYRQDPGQGLRLIYYSQIVNDFQKGDIAEGYSVSREKKESFPLTVTSAQKNPTAFYLCASSMMTNEQFFGPGTRLTVL.

This chain connects TRBV27 to TRBJ1-1; D unresolved. Per germline, CDR1 MNHEY and CDR2 SMNVEV (reference sequence). Trimming stripped 4 bases from V and 0 bases from J, with 6 bases between. CDR3 size: 13 residues. CDR3 sequence: CASSSNMNTEAFF. The CDR3 DNA is TGTGCCAGCAGTTCCAATATGAACACTGAAGCTTTCTTT.

The chain joins TRBV9 to TRBJ1-6; D ambiguous. The CDR3 has 18 residues. Germline CDR1 SGDLS, CDR2 YYNGEE. V gave up 3 bases and J gave up 4 bases, with 20 bases separating them. CDR3 DNA sequence: TGTGCCAGCAGCGAGACCCCCGGTGGAATGGGTTATAATTCACCCCTCCACTTT. Its protein is CASSETPGGMGYNSPLHF.

The chain couples TRBV5-5 to TRBJ2-7; 8 bases match TRBD2. Germline loops: CDR1 SGHKS, CDR2 YYEKEE (reference sequence). With 2 bases clipped from V and 7 bases from J, the junction kept 11 bases outside the gene matches. This CDR3 contains 15 residues. Written as DNA, the CDR3 is TGTGCCAGCAGCTTTGGGTTAGCGGGATTGTGGGAGCAGTACTTC. Its protein is CASSFGLAGLWEQYF.

The chain combines TRBV29-1 with TRBJ2-7; 9 bases are shared with TRBD1. V lost 5 bases, J lost 5 bases, and 10 bases stayed unmatched. The CDR3 is 14 residues long. Germline V gene lookup returns CDR1 SQVTM and CDR2 ANQGSEA. This chain's CDR3 is CSVQGTGFYDEQYF. CDR3 bases: TGCAGCGTTCAAGGGACAGGGTTTTATGACGAGCAGTACTTC.